The clone carrying this TCR beta chain was seen only once. Its antigen is unknown. Regarding treatment: oral pan-JAK inhibitor, 5-10 mg twice daily. Peripheral blood samples and lesional scalp punch biopsies were obtained from alopecia areata patients. Germline CDR1 reads GTSNPN; CDR2 reads SVGIG (reference sequence). V lost 2 bases to trimming and J lost 1 base, with 6 bases between them. The CDR3 totals 14 residues. The sample is drawn from a study of CD8+ T cells in alopecia areata. Study findings and constraints: Baseline CD8+ expansion's link to response remains uncertain, as there was one nonresponder. Patients showed less clear TCR sequence sharing than mice, possibly partly because of HLA diversity.

Following RNA extraction, reverse transcription yielded cDNA that acted as the sequencing template. Assay: immunoSEQ multiplex PCR; the TCRdb copy retains only in-frame clones and omits some. The sample carries 110,000 or so clones, roughly 56% recorded once. This TCR was sampled from a human donor with alopecia areata. The chain has TRBV30 and TRBJ2-6; D not resolved. The input for sequencing was CD4+ T cells sorted from blood, taken at week 24, from a patient treated with tofacitinib. CDR3 loop: CAWSSGSGANVLTF. The CDR3 DNA reads as TGTGCCTGGAGTTCCGGTTCTGGGGCCAACGTCCTGACTTTC.